This T cell receptor beta chain came from a study of blood T cell repertoires in COVID-19. Across the whole study: Sites across the United States, Italy and Spain contributed samples from acute and convalescent COVID-19.

TCRdb keeps only in-frame clones here, not all; method: immunoSEQ multiplex PCR. Of fewer than 90,000 clones listed, more than 70% were seen once; the top ten hold roughly 14%. Per germline, CDR1 SGDLS and CDR2 YYNGEE. This CDR3 contains 13 residues. Trimming cost V 4 bases and J 10 bases, with 12 bases left between them. The sample comprised peripheral blood. The rearrangement joins TRBV9 to TRBJ1-6, with a tentative D call TRBD1 (6 bases). The TCR was taken from a woman of 80 years or more with acute or convalescent COVID-19. CDR3 DNA: TGTGCCAGCAGCCCCCCGGGGGGCTCACCCCTCCACTTT. This gives the protein CASSPPGGSPLHF.